A selection of T cell receptor beta chains follows, all from one sample in a study of blood T cell repertoires in COVID-19. Method: immunoSEQ multiplex PCR; TCRdb's copy keeps in-frame clones and lacks some. Counted here are fewer than 200,000 clones, 79% occurring once; the ten biggest clones make up around 8.1%. The sample consisted of peripheral blood. Receptors were obtained from a woman aged 55-69 years with COVID-19, enrolled during active disease. Each CDR3 is given with its conserved first and last residue. Fields, in order: V gene, D gene, clone size, J gene, CDR3 protein, CDR3 DNA. D genes are given only for firm matches. Some rows mark clone size as missing; the rest say once, few, many or name a class of expanded clone.

>TRBV18|TRBD1|NA|TRBJ2-7
CASSPRGQAYEQYF
TGTGCCAGCTCACCACGGGGACAGGCTTACGAGCAGTACTTC
>TRBV18|NA|NA|TRBJ1-1
CASSPIGGGAGDTEAFF
TGTGCCAGCTCACCAATAGGTGGGGGGGCAGGGGACACTGAAGCTTTCTTT
>TRBV7-2|NA|NA|TRBJ1-5
CASSLGGRNQPQHF
TGTGCCAGCAGCTTAGGGGGCCGCAATCAGCCCCAGCATTTT
>TRBV5-1|TRBD1|NA|TRBJ1-2
CASSLRQGLTLNYGYTF
TGCGCCAGCAGCCTCCGACAGGGACTTACCCTTAACTATGGCTACACCTTC
>TRBV4-2|NA|NA|TRBJ1-2
CASSQDGRGGYGYTF
TGTGCCAGCAGCCAAGATGGGAGGGGAGGCTATGGCTACACCTTC
>TRBV7-9|TRBD2|NA|TRBJ2-3
CASRHGTSGYTQYF
TGTGCCAGCAGGCACGGGACTAGCGGCTATACGCAGTATTTT
>TRBV6-6|NA|NA|TRBJ2-1
CASSYSQPSYNEQFF
TGTGCCAGCAGTTACTCACAGCCGTCCTACAATGAGCAGTTCTTC
>TRBV19|TRBD2|NA|TRBJ2-3
CASSLAGNTDTQYF
TGTGCCAGTAGTCTAGCGGGGAACACAGATACGCAGTATTTT
>TRBV28|TRBD1|NA|TRBJ2-2
CASSLSPTGVRLGGELFF
TGTGCCAGCAGTTTATCCCCGACAGGGGTAAGGCTGGGCGGGGAGCTGTTTTTT
>TRBV5-1|TRBD1|few|TRBJ1-1
CASHPMDRGRRGAGAFF
TGCGCCAGCCACCCTATGGACAGGGGGCGCCGGGGGGCTGGGGCTTTCTTT
>TRBV3-1/TRBV3-2|TRBD1|NA|TRBJ1-5
CASSPTGGGNQPQHF
TGTGCCAGCAGCCCGACAGGGGGTGGTAATCAGCCCCAGCATTTT
>TRBV29-1|TRBD1|NA|TRBJ1-2
CSVDPGQTNYGYTF
TGCAGCGTAGACCCGGGACAGACTAACTATGGCTACACCTTC
>TRBV19|NA|NA|TRBJ1-2
CASSTTLYYTF
TGTGCCAGTAGTACAACCCTCTACTACACCTTC
>TRBV27|TRBD1|NA|TRBJ1-6
CASSSLSTGKNSPLHF
TGTGCCAGCAGTTCCCTTTCGACAGGGAAAAATTCACCCCTCCACTTT
>TRBV4-1|TRBD1|NA|TRBJ1-3
CASSQELPRGTGGSSGNTIYF
TGCGCCAGCAGCCAAGAGTTACCAAGAGGGACAGGCGGATCCTCTGGAAACACCATATATTTT
>TRBV4-3|TRBD1|once|TRBJ1-6
CASSQDRGRRSPLHF
TGCGCCAGCAGCCAAGATAGGGGGCGCCGATCACCCCTCCACTTT
>TRBV6-5|NA|NA|TRBJ2-2
CASSYSKAGNTGELFF
TGTGCCAGCAGTTACTCGAAGGCGGGAAACACCGGGGAGCTGTTTTTT
>TRBV20-1|TRBD1|NA|TRBJ1-6
CSASSEGARNNSPLHF
TGCAGTGCTAGTTCGGAGGGGGCGCGGAATAATTCACCCCTCCACTTT
>TRBV24-1|NA|once|TRBJ2-5
CATSDEFQETQYF
TGTGCCACCAGTGATGAGTTCCAAGAGACCCAGTACTTC
>TRBV28|NA|NA|TRBJ2-7
CASSLGGVGYEQYF
TGTGCCAGCAGTTTAGGAGGAGTCGGGTACGAGCAGTACTTC
>TRBV6-1|NA|NA|TRBJ1-2
CASSEDLGGVNGYTF
TGTGCCAGCAGTGAAGATCTAGGAGGGGTGAATGGCTACACCTTC
>TRBV2|TRBD1|NA|TRBJ1-4
CASTWTGDNEKLFF
TGTGCCAGCACTTGGACAGGGGATAATGAAAAACTGTTTTTT
>TRBV7-9|NA|NA|TRBJ2-3
CASSSGQTVDTQYF
TGTGCCAGCAGCTCCGGACAAACCGTCGATACGCAGTATTTT
>TRBV3-1/TRBV3-2|TRBD2|few|TRBJ2-3
CASSISGLAGFTDTQYF
TGTGCCAGCAGCATCAGCGGACTAGCGGGGTTCACAGATACGCAGTATTTT
>TRBV27|TRBD1|once|TRBJ1-6
CASSFPRTGTGIISPLHF
TGTGCCAGCAGTTTCCCACGGACCGGGACAGGAATAATTTCACCCCTCCACTTT
>TRBV24-1|TRBD1|NA|TRBJ2-3
CATRPQGTDTQYF
TGTGCCACCAGGCCACAGGGGACAGATACGCAGTATTTT
>TRBV28|TRBD1|NA|TRBJ2-5
CASSEWTGGETQYF
TGTGCCAGCAGTGAATGGACAGGGGGGGAGACCCAGTACTTC
>TRBV5-6|TRBD1|NA|TRBJ2-1
CASSLDRGLKREFF
TGTGCCAGCAGCTTGGACAGGGGTTTAAAAAGGGAGTTCTTC
>TRBV7-8|TRBD2|few|TRBJ2-1
CASSLASGRLVGNEQFF
TGTGCCAGCAGCTTAGCTAGCGGGAGATTAGTAGGGAATGAGCAGTTCTTC
>TRBV10-3|NA|few|TRBJ1-6
CAISEGGNPSSYNSPLHF
TGTGCCATCAGTGAGGGGGGGAACCCGAGCTCCTATAATTCACCCCTCCACTTT
>TRBV5-1|TRBD1|NA|TRBJ2-1
CASRSGTGGDEQFF
TGCGCCAGCAGATCCGGGACAGGGGGCGATGAGCAGTTCTTC
>TRBV2|TRBD1|NA|TRBJ1-4
CASSAGTGGRTNEKLFF
TGTGCCAGCAGCGCCGGGACAGGGGGCCGGACTAATGAAAAACTGTTTTTT
>TRBV10-3|NA|NA|TRBJ1-1
CAISIRGSTEAFF
TGTGCCATCAGTATAAGGGGGAGCACTGAAGCTTTCTTT
>TRBV20-1|TRBD1|NA|TRBJ2-4
CSASYRGFFNIQYF
TGCAGTGCTAGTTACAGGGGGTTTTTCAACATTCAGTACTTC
>TRBV7-2|NA|few|TRBJ1-5
CASSPRGDQPQHF
TGTGCCAGCAGCCCGCGGGGGGATCAGCCCCAGCATTTT
>TRBV3-1/TRBV3-2|TRBD2|NA|TRBJ2-3
CASSQDPAGGGSDTQYF
TGTGCCAGCAGCCAAGATCCAGCGGGCGGGGGAAGTGATACGCAGTATTTT
>TRBV5-1|NA|NA|TRBJ2-1
CASRRPSNRNEQFF
TGCGCCAGTCGACGCCCATCCAACAGGAATGAGCAGTTCTTC